A single sample gave rise to the 23 T cell receptor beta chains below, sequenced in a study of Ad26.COV2.S vaccination and SARS-CoV-2 variants (dated by TCRdb to the early 2020s). The meaning of the sample's treatment or condition label: about 20 received Ad26.COV2.S at low or high dose, single or two shots; about 5 received placebo; per-sample allocation not given. Repertoires of vaccine and placebo recipients were sequenced from samples taken on day 63 after the first injection. Libraries were made using the immunoSEQ multiplex PCR assay. TCRdb's version of the immuneACCESS table is confined to in-frame rearrangements and falls short of the full clone set. An unresolved V gene accounts for under half of the shortfall where checked; the remainder is of unknown origin. The sample profile shows a few hundred thousand clones; more than 75% of them were found once. Together, the top ten hold 3.6% of the sample.

The sample in question was peripheral blood, obtained in a trial of Ad26.COV2.S vaccine versus placebo. The receptor set was obtained from a person between 18 and 60 years old who received the Ad26.COV2.S COVID-19 vaccine or a placebo.

V is TRBV7-2 and J is TRBJ2-5; TRBD2 matches at 10 bases. Trimming took 0 bases from V and 5 from J; bases not matched to a gene: 3. This CDR3 has 15 amino acids. Germline loops: CDR1 SGHTA, CDR2 FQGNSA. CDR3 DNA: TGTGCCAGCAGCTTAGCTAGCGGGGGGCAGGAGACCCAGTACTTC. Translation: CASSLASGGQETQYF. Variable domain in full (rest from reference TRBV7-2 and TRBJ2-5): GAGVSQSPSNKVTEKGKDVELRCDPISGHTALYWYRQSLGQGLEFLIYFQGNSAPDKSGLPSDRFSAERTGGSVSTLTIQRTQQEDSAVYLCASSLASGGQETQYFGPGTRLLVL.

This clone came up a few times. The chain links TRBV15 to TRBJ2-1, with a weak D call TRBD2 (5 bases). With 0 bases removed from V and 8 bases from J, the gap between germline ends came to 11 bases. Germline CDR1 LNHNV, CDR2 YYDKDF (reference sequence). CDR3 size: 14 residues. The CDR3 DNA follows: TGTGCCACCAGCAGAGATTGGAAGGAGGATGAGCAGTTCTTC. Its translation is CATSRDWKEDEQFF.

This rearrangement joins TRBV5-1 to TRBJ2-3; 11 bases are shared with TRBD2. The V segment lost 0 bases and the J segment 4 bases; nucleotides outside the gene matches: 4. The CDR3 runs to 16 residues. The germline V gene has CDR1 SGHRS and CDR2 YFSETQ. CDR3 residues: CASSLVAGGPADTQYF. The CDR3 DNA sequence: TGCGCCAGCAGCTTGGTAGCGGGGGGGCCAGCAGATACGCAGTATTTT.

V and J are TRBV7-6 and TRBJ2-7, with 8 bases aligning to TRBD1. V lost 6 bases, J lost 6 bases, and 7 bases stayed unmatched. This CDR3 has 13 residues. Per germline, CDR1 SGHVS and CDR2 FNYEAQ. This chain's CDR3 is CASSPSGQGEQYF. The CDR3 nucleotides read TGTGCCAGCAGTCCATCCGGACAGGGCGAGCAGTACTTC. Full variable domain (missing parts from reference TRBV7-6 and TRBJ2-7): GAGVSQSPRYKVTKRGQDVALRCDPISGHVSLYWYRQALGQGPEFLTYFNYEAQQDKSGLPNDRFSAERPEGSISTLTIQRTEQRDSAMYRCASSPSGQGEQYFGPGTRLTVT.

V gene TRBV5-4 combines with J gene TRBJ1-5; maybe TRBD1 (5 bases). The V end was cut by 4 bases, the J end by 8 bases, with 13 bases between. Germline V lookup: CDR1 SGHNT, CDR2 YYREEE (reference sequence). This CDR3 region has 13 residues. CDR3 sequence (DNA): TGTGCCAGCAGCCGGGACGCCTGGGAGCCCCAGCATTTT. This translates into CASSRDAWEPQHF.

The chain joins TRBV4-2 to TRBJ2-6; unclear D gene. The CDR3 has 15 amino acids. Germline V gene lookup returns CDR1 LGHNA and CDR2 YNFKEQ. V was trimmed by 0 bases and J by 0 bases, leaving 3 bases between them. CDR3 in DNA: TGTGCCAGCAGCCAAGACTTCTCTGGGGCCAACGTCCTGACTTTC. Its protein product is CASSQDFSGANVLTF.

V and J are TRBV19 and TRBJ2-5; D gene ambiguous. V shed 3 bases and J shed 6 bases, with 14 bases lying between them. The CDR3 sequence is 14 residues long. Germline loops: CDR1 LNHDA, CDR2 SQIVND (reference sequence). The CDR3 spells CASSMASTPKTQYF. CDR3 DNA sequence: TGTGCCAGTAGTATGGCCTCTACCCCGAAGACCCAGTACTTC.

This clone has just one count. The CDR3 DNA follows: TGTGCCAGCAGCCAAGATTGGGACCAGTTCTTC. Translating gives CASSQDWDQFF. The gene calls are TRBV14 and TRBJ2-1, with D perhaps assigned TRBD1 or TRBD2 (5 bases each). The germline V gene has CDR1 SGHDN and CDR2 FVKESK. There are 11 residues in the CDR3. Between the trimmed V and J ends, which lost 0 bases and 13 bases, there was a span of 7 bases. Together with reference TRBV14 and TRBJ2-1, the CDR3 gives the full variable domain: EAGVTQFPSHSVIEKGQTVTLRCDPISGHDNLYWYRRVMGKEIKFLLHFVKESKQDESGMPNNRFLAERTGGTYSTLKVQPAELEDSGVYFCASSQDWDQFFGPGTRLTVL.

Note on this clone: This sample also contains other DNA sequences that code for the same CDR3. This chain connects TRBV20-1 to TRBJ2-7; D not certain. Trimming shortened V by 3 bases and J by 2 bases, and 5 bases separated the two germline ends. The CDR3 spans 11 residues. CDR1 is DFQATT, CDR2 SNEGSKA, per germline (reference sequence). Here the CDR3 DNA reads TGCAGTGCTAGGGAGACCTACGAGCAGTACTTC. This gives the protein CSARETYEQYF.

This chain uses TRBV4-1 with TRBJ2-1; the D is unclear. The CDR3 has 13 residues. Germline CDR1 and CDR2: MGHRA and YSYEKL. Trimming shortened V by 4 bases and J by 8 bases, and 12 bases separated the two germline ends. The CDR3 nucleotides are TGCGCCAGCAGCCTAACACGGGTGGATGAGCAGTTCTTC. As protein: CASSLTRVDEQFF.

The gene calls are TRBV7-3 and TRBJ2-7; 7 nucleotides agree with TRBD1. The CDR3 is 13 residues long. Germline V gene sequence: CDR1 SGHTA, CDR2 FQGTGA. V lost 5 bases to trimming and J lost 7 bases; unmatched junction nucleotides: 8. CDR3 nucleotides: TGTGCCAGCAGCCCACAGGGGATCCGGGAGCAGTACTTC. Encoded protein: CASSPQGIREQYF.

This chain links TRBV7-9 with TRBJ1-5; D unresolved. In germline, CDR1 is SEHNR, CDR2 FQNEAQ (reference sequence). V was shortened by 4 bases and J by 1 base, with 11 bases between the two germline ends. The CDR3 is 15 residues long. Here the CDR3 DNA reads TGTGCCAGCAGCTCCAGTGGAGCCAGCAATCAGCCCCAGCATTTT. Residues: CASSSSGASNQPQHF.

The chain couples TRBV3-1 (or the pseudogene TRBV3-2) to TRBJ1-2; D gene unclear. This CDR3 is built from 14 residues. CDR1 is LGHDT, CDR2 YNNKEL, per germline (reference sequence). V lost 4 bases, J lost 4 bases, and 13 bases lay in between. CDR3 DNA: TGTGCCAGCAGCCTCGAGAGTGGGCGCTATGGCTACACCTTC. Its protein is CASSLESGRYGYTF.

This sequence joins TRBV6-4 and TRBJ1-1; 7 bases line up with TRBD1. J gave up 4 bases and V 5 bases, and 4 bases lay outside the gene matches. The germline gives CDR1 MRHNA, CDR2 SNTAGT. The CDR3 spans 13 residues. The CDR3, as DNA: TGTGCCAGCAGTCCAGGGGGTTCCACTGAAGCTTTCTTT. Translation gives CASSPGGSTEAFF.

The chain links TRBV21-1 to TRBJ1-1; TRBD1, the D gene given by the table, was not confirmed from the DNA. TRBV21-1 is a pseudogene. The CDR3 has 16 amino acids. The CDR3 sequence is CASNKRQGCFRTEAFF. In DNA form, the CDR3 reads TGTGCCAGCAATAAGAGACAGGGCTGTTTTCGGACTGAAGCTTTCTTT.

V usage is TRBV10-3 and J usage is TRBJ1-6; TRBD1 aligns across 7 bases. Looked up from germline, CDR1 is ENHRY and CDR2 is SYGVKD. The CDR3 is 18 amino acids. The ends lost 2 bases at V and 9 bases at J; junction bases unmatched: 16. The DNA for the CDR3 is TGTGCCATCAGTGAGGGCAGGCCCGGGACAGCCGTCGGTTCACCCCTCCACTTT. Encoded protein: CAISEGRPGTAVGSPLHF.

V usage is TRBV7-3 and J usage is TRBJ1-2, with D perhaps TRBD1 (6 bases). The CDR3 sequence is 15 residues long. Germline V CDR1 and CDR2: SGHTA, FQGTGA. V was trimmed by 5 bases and J by 4 bases, leaving 17 bases between them. As DNA, the CDR3 is TGTGCCAGCAGCCAAGGGGCAGGGGTGCCCTATGGCTACACCTTC. This codes for CASSQGAGVPYGYTF.

The V and J genes are TRBV7-8 and TRBJ1-4; 10 bases map to TRBD1. The V gene end was trimmed by 0 bases and the J gene end by 8 bases; junction bases not matched to a gene: 12. Germline CDR1 and CDR2: SGHVS and FQNEAQ. This CDR3 is 18 amino acids long. The CDR3 sequence is CASSLAAPGTGDWEKLFF. As DNA, the CDR3 is TGTGCCAGCAGCTTAGCAGCCCCCGGGACAGGGGATTGGGAAAAACTGTTTTTT.

The CDR3 bases are TGTGCCAGCAGCCCAGAAGGAGGCCTTAGAAACACCATATATTTT. Residues: CASSPEGGLRNTIYF. The chain joins TRBV14 to TRBJ1-3; the D is unclear. The CDR3 spans 15 residues. Germline values: CDR1 SGHDN, CDR2 FVKESK. V gave up 4 bases and J gave up 5 bases, with 15 bases separating them.

The V and J genes are TRBV9 and TRBJ2-3, with 7 positions matching TRBD2. The length of the CDR3 is 17 residues. The V gene's germline CDR1 is SGDLS and CDR2 YYNGEE. Germline trimming cut 4 bases from V and 3 bases from J; bases unmatched to any gene: 14. In nucleotides, the CDR3 is TGTGCCAGCAGCATAGCCCCTAGCGGACTCTTAACAGATACGCAGTATTTT. Translating gives CASSIAPSGLLTDTQYF.

The rearrangement uses TRBV28 and TRBJ1-5; 8 nucleotides line up with TRBD1. The CDR3 is made up of 14 amino acids. With V trimmed by 3 bases and J by 2 bases, 0 bases remained unmatched. CDR1 is MDHEN, CDR2 SYDVKM, per germline. This chain's CDR3 is CASSLDRGNQPQHF. The CDR3, as DNA: TGTGCCAGCAGTTTGGACAGGGGCAATCAGCCCCAGCATTTT.

The rearrangement uses TRBV6-6 and TRBJ1-4; a possible D gene is TRBD1 (5 bases). CDR3 length: 16 amino acids. V was trimmed by 5 bases and J by 1 base, leaving 14 bases between them. Germline V gene data show CDR1 as MNHNY and CDR2 as SVGAGI (reference sequence). The CDR3 loop is CASSVRTQGTNEKLFF. DNA of the CDR3: TGTGCCAGCAGTGTACGGACGCAGGGAACTAATGAAAAACTGTTTTTT.

The chain couples TRBV7-3 to TRBJ2-3, with 7 bases identical to TRBD2. V lost 1 base and J lost 4; bases outside the gene matches: 8. There are 16 residues in the CDR3. Germline V gene data show CDR1 as SGHTA and CDR2 as FQGTGA. CDR3 DNA sequence: TGTGCCAGCAGCTTAAGTGTAGCGGGCCGCGCAGATACGCAGTATTTT. Translating gives CASSLSVAGRADTQYF.